This TCR beta chain was identified during a study of cytomegalovirus exposure and HLA in healthy donors. Amplification used 60 Vbeta primers and 13 Jbeta primers. Assay used: immunoSEQ multiplex PCR; TCRdb lists only in-frame clones, some missing. This table has over 200,000 clones, around 80% appearing once. This clone was seen a handful of times. This CDR3 is built from 11 residues. Germline CDR1 reads SEHNR; CDR2 reads FQNEAQ (reference sequence). V lost 3 bases and J lost 6, with 6 bases in between. Sequenced material: PBMCs. This receptor was obtained from a woman aged 55-69 years in good health and CMV-seropositive. The chain has TRBV7-9 and TRBJ2-7; D is unresolved. The CDR3 region is CASSFMAEQYF. The CDR3 DNA reads as TGTGCCAGCAGCTTCATGGCCGAGCAGTACTTC.